Following are 20 T cell receptor beta chains from one sample sequenced in a study of lymphopenia after photon versus proton radiotherapy. Clones were sequenced by immunoSEQ multiplex PCR, and TCRdb holds only the in-frame ones, with some missing. The table includes approximately 25,000 clones, roughly 86% detected once. The sample was peripheral blood, taken from a patient treated with photon-based radiotherapy. Source of these receptors: a man aged 50 or older with gastric cancer.

This clone was picked up a small number of times. The sample has other DNA sequences that encode this CDR3 too. The J gene is TRBJ1-1, the V gene TRBV7-3; tentative D call: TRBD1 (5 bases). The V gene's germline CDR1 is SGHTA and CDR2 FQGTGA. The V gene lost 1 base and the J gene lost 1 base, with 10 bases spanning the gap. The CDR3 is made up of 15 amino acids. CDR3 protein: CASSLRGLGNTEAFF. The CDR3 DNA sequence: TGTGCCAGCAGCTTAAGGGGACTGGGGAACACTGAAGCTTTCTTT.

The chain combines TRBV19 with TRBJ2-1; D ambiguous. V shed 5 bases and J shed 9 bases, with 14 bases lying between them. CDR1 is LNHDA, CDR2 SQIVND, per germline (reference sequence). This CDR3 spans 13 amino acids. The CDR3 sequence is CASSSTAASEQFF. In DNA, the CDR3 is TGTGCCAGTAGTTCGACCGCGGCAAGTGAGCAGTTCTTC.

The V call is TRBV7-3, the J call TRBJ2-3, with TRBD2 identical over 8 bases. Trimming removed 3 bases from V and 5 bases from J; junction bases left unmatched: 1. The CDR3 is 13 residues long. Looked up from germline, CDR1 is SGHTA and CDR2 is FQGTGA. For the CDR3, the DNA is TGTGCCAGCAGCTTTCGGGGGGGAGATACGCAGTATTTT. Translated: CASSFRGGDTQYF.

This chain uses TRBV9 with TRBJ2-2; TRBD1 matches 10 bases. The CDR3 loop spans 16 amino acids. Germline V gene data show CDR1 as SGDLS and CDR2 as YYNGEE. J lost 4 bases, V lost 4 bases, and 7 bases had no gene match. Written as DNA, the CDR3 is TGTGCCAGCAGCCCCCGGGACAGGGGTGGCACCGGGGAGCTGTTTTTT. Translation gives CASSPRDRGGTGELFF.

The genes are TRBV9 and TRBJ2-5, with TRBD2 matching 7 bases. The V and J ends lost 0 bases and 4 bases, in that order; junction bases with no gene match: 6. CDR3 size: 15 residues. In germline, CDR1 is SGDLS, CDR2 YYNGEE. Written as DNA, the CDR3 is TGTGCCAGCAGCGTAGTTCCCGGCGGGGGAGAGACCCAGTACTTC. It encodes CASSVVPGGGETQYF.

This chain connects TRBV6-6 to TRBJ2-1; D is ambiguous. V was shortened by 3 bases and J by 2 bases, with 8 bases between the two germline ends. The length of the CDR3 is 14 residues. CDR1 MNHNY and CDR2 SVGAGI come from the germline V gene (reference sequence). The CDR3 loop is CASSYSTTYNEQFF. Written as DNA, the CDR3 is TGTGCCAGCAGTTATAGTACTACCTACAATGAGCAGTTCTTC.

The chain links TRBV5-1 to TRBJ1-2; D gene ambiguous. Germline lookup yields CDR1 SGHRS and CDR2 YFSETQ. Trimming left V 0 bases short and J 10 bases short, with 10 bases between. The CDR3 has 12 amino acids. For the CDR3, the DNA is TGCGCCAGCAGCTTGGAACATAACTTCTACACCTTC. Protein: CASSLEHNFYTF.

The V call is TRBV30, the J call TRBJ2-2; the match to TRBD1 covers 11 bases. Per the germline V gene, CDR1 is GTSNPN and CDR2 is SVGIG (reference sequence). The junction had 8 bases not matched to a gene; V was cut back by 4 bases and J by 7 bases. The CDR3 has 15 residues. CDR3 DNA sequence: TGTGCCTGGACGCGTAGGACAGGGGGCGTCGGGGAGCTGTTTTTT. Translating it yields CAWTRRTGGVGELFF. The full variable domain, in which reference TRBV30 and TRBJ2-2 provide the parts outside the CDR3, is SQTIHQWPATLVQPVGSPLSLECTVEGTSNPNLYWYRQAAGRGLQLLFYSVGIGQISSEVPQNLSASRPQDRQFILSSKKLLLSDSGFYLCAWTRRTGGVGELFFGEGSRLTVL.

V gene TRBV6-1 combines with J gene TRBJ1-6; D is unclear. Germline V gene sequence: CDR1 MNHNS, CDR2 SASEGT. Trimming took off 3 bases at V and 8 bases at J, with 11 bases between the two ends. The CDR3 loop spans 14 amino acids. The DNA of the CDR3 is TGTGCCAGCAGTGAGGGCCCCGGGGATTCACCCCTCCACTTT. Protein sequence: CASSEGPGDSPLHF.

The rearrangement joins TRBV6-4 to TRBJ2-3, with 8 bases fitting TRBD2. This CDR3 comprises 16 residues. Germline values: CDR1 MRHNA, CDR2 SNTAGT. J lost 8 bases, V lost 3 bases, and 13 bases had no gene match. CDR3 coding DNA: TGTGCCAGCAGTGAGACCTTTTCGGGGGGGCGCGCTACGCAGTATTTT. Encoded protein: CASSETFSGGRATQYF.

The chain recombines TRBV5-1 with TRBJ2-1, with D perhaps matching TRBD1 (5 bases). Trimming pared 4 bases from V and 10 bases from J, leaving 15 bases between. Germline CDR1 is SGHRS and CDR2 is YFSETQ. This CDR3 is 13 amino acids long. CDR3 loop: CASSVTGLGEQFF. CDR3 nucleotide sequence: TGCGCCAGCAGCGTTACAGGCCTCGGAGAGCAGTTCTTC.

This chain connects TRBV18 to TRBJ2-7; TRBD2 matches at 10 bases. CDR1 and CDR2 from the germline V gene are KGHSH and LQKENI. The ends lost 6 bases at V and 4 bases at J; junction bases unmatched: 9. CDR3 length: 15 residues. The CDR3: CASSLTSGDLYEQYV. The CDR3 DNA follows: TGTGCCAGCTCTCTTACTAGCGGGGATTTATACGAGCAGTACGTC.

In this sample, this clone turned up a few times. The J gene is TRBJ1-2, the V gene TRBV2, with D unresolved. Deletions cut 4 bases from V and 4 bases from J, with 13 bases between. Germline CDR1 reads SNHLY; CDR2 reads FYNNEI. This CDR3 is built from 14 residues. CDR3 residues: CASSGEESSYGYTF. The CDR3 DNA reads as TGTGCCAGCAGTGGCGAGGAATCTAGCTATGGCTACACCTTC. The whole variable domain, remainder taken from reference TRBV2 and TRBJ1-2, is EPEVTQTPSHQVTQMGQEVILRCVPISNHLYFYWYRQILGQKVEFLVSFYNNEISEKSEIFDDQFSVERPDGSNFTLKIRSTKLEDSAMYFCASSGEESSYGYTFGSGTRLTVV.

This sequence joins TRBV2 and TRBJ1-2, with TRBD1 matching 7 bases. J lost 7 bases, V lost 4 bases, and 6 bases had no gene match. CDR1 SNHLY and CDR2 FYNNEI come from the germline V gene. CDR3 length equals 13 residues. The CDR3 nucleotides are TGTGCCAGCAGTGTGGGGGACAGAGGTGGCTACACCTTC. Translated, it gives CASSVGDRGGYTF.

V is TRBV9 and J is TRBJ2-5; perhaps TRBD1 as D (6 bases). The CDR3 length is 14 residues. Germline-derived CDR1 and CDR2 are SGDLS and YYNGEE. Trimming left V 0 bases short and J 5 bases short, with 11 bases between. In DNA, the CDR3 is TGTGCCAGCAGCGTAGCCCAGGGGACGGAGACCCAGTACTTC. Encoded protein: CASSVAQGTETQYF.

The gene calls are TRBV27 and TRBJ2-1; 7 bases line up with TRBD1. V gave up 3 bases and J gave up 4 bases; unmatched junction bases: 6. Germline V gene sequence: CDR1 MNHEY, CDR2 SMNVEV (reference sequence). The CDR3 is made up of 15 amino acids. The CDR3 loop reads CASSFNRGGYNEQFF. The CDR3 DNA reads TGTGCCAGCAGTTTTAACAGGGGTGGGTACAATGAGCAGTTCTTC.

J is TRBJ1-2 and V is TRBV5-1; 7 bases match TRBD1. Germline trimming cut 2 bases from V and 4 bases from J; bases unmatched to any gene: 23. The V gene's germline CDR1 is SGHRS and CDR2 YFSETQ. This CDR3 region has 20 residues. In nucleotides, the CDR3 is TGCGCCAGCAGCTTATTGGCTGCCGGGGGGGACAGCCCTATGGGCTATGGCTACACCTTC. Translated, it gives CASSLLAAGGDSPMGYGYTF.

The chain employs TRBV6-6 and TRBJ2-7; D is perhaps TRBD2 (7 bases). This CDR3 spans 14 amino acids. Deletions cut 6 bases from V and 2 bases from J, with 14 bases between. Germline V lookup: CDR1 MNHNY, CDR2 SVGAGI (reference sequence). CDR3 protein: CASRQGGGPYEQYF. CDR3 DNA: TGTGCCAGCAGACAAGGGGGGGGCCCCTACGAGCAGTACTTC.

The rearrangement links TRBV19 to TRBJ2-1; 7 bases line up with TRBD1. The trim removed 0 bases at V and 9 bases at J, leaving 11 bases unmatched. Germline CDR1 and CDR2: LNHDA and SQIVND (reference sequence). The CDR3 loop spans 16 amino acids. The CDR3 DNA follows: TGTGCCAGTAGTATAGATCTGGGACAGCCAGCCCTTGAGCAGTTCTTC. This sequence encodes CASSIDLGQPALEQFF.

The chain recombines TRBV6-6 with TRBJ1-1, with 9 bases lining up with TRBD1. The CDR3 spans 16 residues. J was trimmed by 4 bases and V by 5 bases; bases with no gene match: 11. Germline assignment: CDR1 MNHNY and CDR2 SVGAGI (reference sequence). The CDR3 reads CASSPQGGQGGTEAFF. The CDR3 nucleotides are TGTGCCAGCAGTCCCCAAGGGGGACAGGGCGGCACTGAAGCTTTCTTT.